A single sample is the source of the 3 T cell receptor beta chains below, sequenced in a study of T cell clonotyping in hematopoietic cell transplantation (dated by TCRdb to about 2021). Library method: the immunoSEQ multiplex PCR assay. Here the immuneACCESS table is served through TCRdb, limited to in-frame sequences with V and J called. Missing clones are a known gap in these copies; in checked studies unresolved V genes cover under half, and the rest lacks a known reason. This sample holds around 11,000 clones; roughly 90% were observed only once. Around 40% of the sample goes to the ten largest clones. The time point label for this specimen denotes: 180 days after allo-HCT. The sample consisted of PBMCs, taken 180 days after allogeneic stem cell transplant. All receptors derive from a male patient between 55 and 70 years old who had an allogeneic stem cell transplant from an unrelated donor, so the T cells may come from the graft donor. Some clones in this sample may be carry-over from other donors' samples.

The V call is TRBV5-6, the J call TRBJ2-7; D assignment may be TRBD1 or TRBD2 (7 bases each). The CDR3 loop spans 14 amino acids. Germline V CDR1 and CDR2: SGHDT, YYEEEE. The V and J ends lost 3 bases and 4 bases respectively, with 14 bases between them. This CDR3 is CASSWEGQPYEQYF. The CDR3 DNA sequence: TGTGCCAGCAGCTGGGAGGGACAGCCTTACGAGCAGTACTTC.

The chain carries TRBV7-2 and TRBJ1-1, with D unresolved. The CDR3 has 13 residues. Germline assignment: CDR1 SGHTA and CDR2 FQGNSA. The germline V and J ends were trimmed by 6 bases and 4 bases, with 12 bases remaining between them. The chain's CDR3 is CASSQGSPTEAFF. Here the CDR3 DNA reads TGTGCCAGCAGTCAAGGGAGCCCCACTGAAGCTTTCTTT.

The rearrangement joins TRBV5-6 to TRBJ1-5; D may be TRBD1 (5 bases). CDR3 length equals 14 residues. Trimming removed 1 base from V and 6 bases from J, with 11 bases in between. Germline values: CDR1 SGHDT, CDR2 YYEEEE. CDR3 nucleotides: TGTGCCAGCAGCTTGTCGGGGGGTTTTCAGCCCCAGCATTTT. Protein product: CASSLSGGFQPQHF.